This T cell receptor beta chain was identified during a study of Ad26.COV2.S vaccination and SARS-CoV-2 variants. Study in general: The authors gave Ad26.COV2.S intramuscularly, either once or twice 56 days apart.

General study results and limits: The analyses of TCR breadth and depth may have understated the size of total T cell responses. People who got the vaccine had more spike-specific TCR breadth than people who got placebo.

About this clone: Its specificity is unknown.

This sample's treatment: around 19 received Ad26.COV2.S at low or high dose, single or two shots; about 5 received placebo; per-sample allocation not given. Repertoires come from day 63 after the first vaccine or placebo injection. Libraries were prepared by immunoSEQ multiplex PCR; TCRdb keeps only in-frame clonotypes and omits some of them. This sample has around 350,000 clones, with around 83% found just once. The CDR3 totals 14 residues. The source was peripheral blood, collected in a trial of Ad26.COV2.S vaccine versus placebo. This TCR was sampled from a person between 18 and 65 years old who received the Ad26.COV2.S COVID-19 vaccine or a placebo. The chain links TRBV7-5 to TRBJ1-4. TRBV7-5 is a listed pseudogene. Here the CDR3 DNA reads TGTGTCAGAAGCTTAGTTGGGAGTAATGAAAAACTGTTTTTT. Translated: CVRSLVGSNEKLFF.